This TCR beta chain was documented in a study of cytomegalovirus exposure and HLA in healthy donors. Assay used: immunoSEQ multiplex PCR; TCRdb lists only in-frame clones, some missing. In the table there are under 400,000 clones, around 86% of which are singletons. The study, taken as a whole, reports: For most TCR sequences rarity was the rule, although some public TCRs occurred in many donors. It was 150 to 200 TCR beta chains that were listed as cytomegalovirus-associated. Testing in vitro showed a few CMV-associated chains specific for CMV antigens.

In regard to this clone: What it binds is unknown.

Germline CDR1 LGHNT, CDR2 FRNRAP. The CDR3 runs 18 residues. V lost 3 bases and J lost 4; bases outside the gene matches: 12. The V and J genes are TRBV12-5 and TRBJ1-2, with 12 bases that match TRBD1. The sequence was collected from a woman aged 18-29 years in good health and CMV-seronegative. The sequencing sample was made of PBMCs. CDR3 coding DNA: TGTGCTAGTGGTTTACGTCGGGACAGGGGGCCCTTCGGCTATGGCTACACCTTC. Translating gives CASGLRRDRGPFGYGYTF.